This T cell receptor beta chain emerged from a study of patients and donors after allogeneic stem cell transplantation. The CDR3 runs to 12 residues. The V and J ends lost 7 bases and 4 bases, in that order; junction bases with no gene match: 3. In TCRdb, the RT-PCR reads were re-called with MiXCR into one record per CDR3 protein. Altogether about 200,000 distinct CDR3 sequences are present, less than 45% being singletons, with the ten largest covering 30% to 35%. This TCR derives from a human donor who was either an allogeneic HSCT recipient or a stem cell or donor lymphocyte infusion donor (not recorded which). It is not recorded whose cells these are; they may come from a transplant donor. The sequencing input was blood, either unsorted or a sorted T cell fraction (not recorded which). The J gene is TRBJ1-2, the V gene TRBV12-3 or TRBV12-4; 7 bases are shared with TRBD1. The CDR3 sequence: CASKTGTYGYTF. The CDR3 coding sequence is TGTGCCAGCAAGACAGGGACCTATGGCTACACCTTC.